This TCR beta chain was retrieved from a study of shared clonotypes between healthy human individuals. V gave up 7 bases and J gave up 9 bases; unmatched junction bases: 12. From germline, CDR1 is MNHEY and CDR2 SMNVEV (reference sequence). The CDR3 sequence is 15 residues long. TCRdb's table, derived via immunoSEQ multiplex PCR, lists solely in-frame clones and lacks some. The data hold about 2.4 million clones, with 93% observed a single time. The receptor was isolated from a young man in good health. Some clones in this sample may be carry-over from other donors' samples. The sequenced sample was naive CD4+ T cells from PBMCs. Subset noted: CD45RA+ positively selected. The V call is TRBV27, the J call TRBJ1-6; 7 nucleotides line up with TRBD1. CDR3 sequence (DNA): TGTGCCAGCACCAGAGGGAGGGGGCTCGGTTCACCCCTCCACTTT. Its translation: CASTRGRGLGSPLHF.